The 29 T cell receptor beta chains reported below all come from one sample, sequenced in a study of graft-versus-host responses after intestinal transplantation. Produced via immunoSEQ multiplex PCR; TCRdb's table is partial and in-frame only. The sample has roughly 9,800 clones; under 95% are singletons. The input for sequencing was PBMCs, taken just over 42 days after intestinal transplant. All receptors come from a human patient who received an intestinal transplant, so some T cells may come from the graft donor.

This clone was seen just once. At one end the junction does not follow the germline gene, possibly because of a read error. Other DNA variants within this sample encode the same CDR3. The genes are TRBV5-4 and TRBJ1-1; tentative D call: TRBD1 (5 bases). CDR1 and CDR2 from the germline V gene are SGHNT and YYREEE (reference sequence). This CDR3 comprises 15 residues. CDR3 DNA: TGTGCCAGCAGCTTGCCGGGGGTGCTGAACACTGAAGCCTTCTTT. It encodes CASSLPGVLNTEAFF.

This clone was counted once. V and J are TRBV25-1 and TRBJ2-3; D might be TRBD1 (8 bases). There are 16 residues in the CDR3. Trimming cost V 1 base and J 6 bases, with 17 bases left between them. Germline loops: CDR1 MGHDK, CDR2 SYGVNS. CDR3 loop: CASSESWTGREDTQYF. The CDR3, as DNA: TGTGCCAGCAGTGAATCTTGGACAGGGCGGGAGGATACGCAGTATTTT.

CDR3 amino acids: CASSNHRGSVTKNIQYF. The CDR3 DNA reads as TGTGCCAGCAGTAACCACAGGGGCTCCGTGACCAAAAACATTCAGTACTTC. The chain links TRBV2 to TRBJ2-4, with 7 bases identical to TRBD1. The V and J ends lost 5 bases and 2 bases, in that order; junction bases with no gene match: 12. The CDR3 length is 17 residues. CDR1 is SNHLY, CDR2 FYNNEI, per germline.

The chain employs TRBV5-1 and TRBJ2-1, with 9 bases identical to TRBD2. Germline V gene data show CDR1 as SGHRS and CDR2 as YFSETQ. This CDR3 comprises 16 residues. Trimming cost V 4 bases and J 9 bases; bases outside gene matches: 14. This CDR3 is CASSLDLAGARGEQFF. DNA of the CDR3: TGCGCCAGCAGCCTTGATTTAGCGGGAGCCCGAGGTGAGCAGTTCTTC.

The rearrangement uses TRBV18 and TRBJ2-5; 9 nucleotides match TRBD1. After removal of 3 bases from V and 4 bases from J, the junction contained 6 bases not matched to a gene. Germline V gene lookup returns CDR1 KGHSH and CDR2 LQKENI. This CDR3 is built from 15 residues. CDR3 DNA: TGTGCCAGCTCACCGGGACAGGGAGGACGAGAGACCCAGTACTTC. As protein: CASSPGQGGRETQYF.

This clone has only a few counts. V gene TRBV6-6 combines with J gene TRBJ1-2; D is possibly TRBD1 (6 bases). The CDR3 loop spans 14 amino acids. The ends were cut back, 0 bases at V and 2 bases at J, with 7 bases in the middle. Germline loops: CDR1 MNHNY, CDR2 SVGAGI (reference sequence). CDR3 sequence (DNA): TGTGCCAGCAGTTACTCGGGACAAAACTATGGCTACACCTTC. It is translated as CASSYSGQNYGYTF.

V usage is TRBV7-2 and J usage is TRBJ1-2, with TRBD1 as a possible D gene (6 bases). Trimming stripped 5 bases from V and 3 bases from J, with 13 bases between. Germline CDR1 SGHTA, CDR2 FQGNSA. CDR3 length: 14 residues. This CDR3 is CASSPRAGDYGYTF. CDR3 coding DNA: TGTGCCAGCAGCCCCCGGGCAGGGGACTATGGCTACACCTTC.

J is TRBJ2-7 and V is TRBV6-5; D is ambiguous. Germline assignment: CDR1 MNHEY and CDR2 SVGAGI. CDR3 length: 13 amino acids. Deletions cut 9 bases from V and 2 bases from J, with 14 bases between. The CDR3 is CASSTTNTYEQYF. CDR3 coding DNA: TGTGCCAGTTCGACCACGAATACCTACGAGCAGTACTTC.

This chain connects TRBV30 to TRBJ2-1, with D possibly TRBD2 on 7 matching bases. Trimming took off 4 bases at V and 7 bases at J, with 17 bases between the two ends. The CDR3 covers 14 residues. Germline V gene data show CDR1 as GTSNPN and CDR2 as SVGIG (reference sequence). CDR3 loop: CAWNYLRGGNEQFF. CDR3 bases: TGTGCCTGGAACTATTTAAGGGGGGGGAATGAGCAGTTCTTC.

The chain recombines TRBV11-3 with TRBJ2-2, with unresolved D. V was clipped by 1 base and J by 6 bases, with 6 bases between them. The CDR3 contains 13 residues. Germline V gene sequence: CDR1 SGHNT, CDR2 YENEEA. CDR3 DNA sequence: TGTGCCAGCAGCTTAGGAATAGCCGGGGAGCTGTTTTTT. Its translation is CASSLGIAGELFF.

This clone was observed once. CDR3 nucleotide sequence: TGCGCCAGCAGCCAAGAAGAAGCTGGGGGCCGCAATGAGCAGTTCTTC. It codes for CASSQEEAGGRNEQFF. V and J are TRBV4-1 and TRBJ2-1; D might be TRBD1 (6 bases). This CDR3 is built from 16 residues. Germline V gene lookup returns CDR1 MGHRA and CDR2 YSYEKL. V lost 0 bases and J 6 bases, leaving 15 bases between the germline ends.

This clone was found once. Relative to the germline gene, one junction end is altered; a read error may explain this. The chain carries TRBV4-2 and TRBJ1-3; D perhaps matches TRBD1 (5 bases). The CDR3 has 17 residues. Per the germline V gene, CDR1 is LGHNA and CDR2 is YNFKEQ. The CDR3 region is CASRQGVGRSSGNTIYF. The DNA of the CDR3 is TGTGCCAGCAGACAAGGCGTGGGGCGATCCTCTGGAAACACCATATATTTT.

The J gene is TRBJ2-7, the V gene TRBV5-6; 13 bases are a match to TRBD2. The germline gives CDR1 SGHDT, CDR2 YYEEEE. V lost 4 bases to trimming and J lost 2 bases; unmatched junction nucleotides: 6. CDR3 length: 16 amino acids. The CDR3: CASSVLTSGRPYEQYF. The CDR3 bases are TGTGCCAGCAGCGTCCTGACTAGCGGGAGGCCCTACGAGCAGTACTTC.

The table lists this clone with a few counts. The chain employs TRBV11-2 and TRBJ2-3; 8 bases are shared with TRBD2. V was clipped by 3 bases and J by 2 bases; unmatched bases: 10. Germline CDR1 is SGHAT and CDR2 is FQNNGV. This CDR3 region has 17 residues. The CDR3 bases are TGTGCCAGCAGCTTTGCGGGAGGAAATCGTTTCACAGATACGCAGTATTTT. Protein sequence: CASSFAGGNRFTDTQYF.

This clone appeared a single time. The CDR3 nucleotides are TGTGCCAGCAGCCCTACGTCGGGGACCCCAGAAGCCCAGTACTTC. Protein sequence: CASSPTSGTPEAQYF. The rearrangement uses TRBV11-2 and TRBJ2-5; possibly TRBD1 or TRBD2 for D (5 bases each). In germline, CDR1 is SGHAT, CDR2 FQNNGV. The CDR3 covers 15 residues. V lost 5 bases and J lost 9, with 22 bases in between.

The chain joins TRBV15 to TRBJ2-7; a weak D match, TRBD1 (6 bases). The CDR3 has 15 amino acids. The V gene's germline CDR1 is LNHNV and CDR2 YYDKDF (reference sequence). V was cut by 0 bases and J by 0 bases, with 9 bases left in between. The CDR3 DNA reads TGTGCCACCAGCAGAGATAACAGGGCCTCCTACGAGCAGTACTTC. Its protein is CATSRDNRASYEQYF.

This chain links TRBV6-6 with TRBJ1-5, with D tentatively TRBD1 (5 bases). Germline lookup yields CDR1 MNHNY and CDR2 SVGAGI (reference sequence). V was pared by 4 bases and J by 0 bases, with 10 bases between. There are 15 residues in the CDR3. CDR3 coding DNA: TGTGCCAGCAGTTTCGACAGATATAGCAATCAGCCCCAGCATTTT. Translation: CASSFDRYSNQPQHF.

In nucleotides, the CDR3 is TGTGCCTGGAGTGTCGGCGGGTCTAGGAAAGCTTTCTTT. It yields the protein CAWSVGGSRKAFF. The V gene is TRBV30, the J gene TRBJ1-1; D call uncertain. This CDR3 is built from 13 residues. V was pared by 0 bases and J by 9 bases, with 14 bases between. The germline CDR1 and CDR2 sequences are GTSNPN and SVGIG (reference sequence). The entire variable domain, with the rest obtained from reference TRBV30 and TRBJ1-1, is as follows: SQTIHQWPATLVQPVGSPLSLECTVEGTSNPNLYWYRQAAGRGLQLLFYSVGIGQISSEVPQNLSASRPQDRQFILSSKKLLLSDSGFYLCAWSVGGSRKAFFGQGTRLTVV.

The V and J genes are TRBV6-6 and TRBJ1-5, with D maybe TRBD1 (5 bases). Deletions cut 4 bases from V and 3 bases from J, with 7 bases between. CDR3 length equals 13 residues. CDR1 MNHNY and CDR2 SVGAGI come from the germline V gene (reference sequence). The CDR3 DNA reads as TGTGCCAGCAGTTGGGGACTCAATCAGCCCCAGCATTTT. Amino acid sequence: CASSWGLNQPQHF.

V and J are TRBV7-9 and TRBJ1-4; D is ambiguous. The V gene's germline CDR1 is SEHNR and CDR2 FQNEAQ (reference sequence). The CDR3 spans 15 residues. Trimming stripped 0 bases from V and 2 bases from J, with 7 bases between. The CDR3 region is CASSLAVATNEKLFF. The CDR3 DNA reads as TGTGCCAGCAGCTTAGCAGTAGCCACTAATGAAAAACTGTTTTTT.

The V and J genes are TRBV5-1 and TRBJ2-1, with D possibly being TRBD1 (5 bases). Germline assignment: CDR1 SGHRS and CDR2 YFSETQ. The CDR3 length is 17 residues. The V and J ends lost 0 bases and 0 bases respectively, with 13 bases between them. The CDR3 loop is CASSLGSGASSYNEQFF. In DNA, the CDR3 is TGCGCCAGCAGCTTGGGCAGTGGGGCGAGCTCCTACAATGAGCAGTTCTTC.

The rearrangement uses TRBV20-1 and TRBJ2-1, with D perhaps TRBD2 (6 bases). Germline assignment: CDR1 DFQATT and CDR2 SNEGSKA (reference sequence). The CDR3 is 11 residues long. Trimming shortened V by 3 bases and J by 7 bases, and 7 bases separated the two germline ends. Here the CDR3 reads CSASAGNEQFF. In nucleotides, the CDR3 is TGCAGTGCTAGTGCGGGAAATGAGCAGTTCTTC.

This chain links TRBV6-5 with TRBJ2-5, with TRBD1 matching over 8 bases. This CDR3 contains 15 residues. V dropped 6 bases and J dropped 1; count of bases not matched to a gene: 7. Per the germline V gene, CDR1 is MNHEY and CDR2 is SVGAGI. The CDR3 DNA sequence: TGTGCCAGCAGAAACTTACAGGGGGGCCAAGAGACCCAGTACTTC. Protein sequence: CASRNLQGGQETQYF.

The gene calls are TRBV28 and TRBJ1-5; tentatively, D is TRBD1 (6 bases). In germline, CDR1 is MDHEN, CDR2 SYDVKM. Deletions cut 5 bases from V and 5 bases from J, with 13 bases between. This CDR3 contains 14 residues. The CDR3, as DNA: TGTGCCAGCAGTGGTTGGGGGGCTGATCAGCCCCAGCATTTT. Its translation is CASSGWGADQPQHF.

This clone was seen once. This chain connects TRBV19 to TRBJ2-7; 12 nucleotides agree with TRBD2. The V segment lost 5 bases and the J segment 3 bases; nucleotides outside the gene matches: 8. CDR1 is LNHDA and CDR2 is SQIVND in the germline V gene (reference sequence). This CDR3 contains 16 residues. The CDR3 region is CASSVGLAGTGYEQYF. The CDR3 DNA reads TGTGCCAGTAGTGTAGGACTAGCGGGAACCGGCTACGAGCAGTACTTC.

The V call is TRBV7-2, the J call TRBJ2-7; D may be TRBD2 (7 bases). CDR3 size: 15 residues. CDR1 SGHTA and CDR2 FQGNSA come from the germline V gene. V was clipped by 2 bases and J by 3 bases, with 14 bases between them. The CDR3 region is CASSLLGGAVYEQYF. The CDR3, as DNA: TGTGCCAGCAGCTTACTGGGGGGGGCCGTCTACGAGCAGTACTTC.

The chain uses TRBV29-1 and TRBJ1-2; D is possibly TRBD1 (5 bases). V lost 0 bases to trimming and J lost 4 bases, with 12 bases between them. The germline V gene encodes CDR1 SQVTM and CDR2 ANQGSEA. This CDR3 has 14 residues. In DNA form, the CDR3 reads TGCAGCGTTGAAGAGGGGGGGTTCTCCTATGGCTACACCTTC. It specifies CSVEEGGFSYGYTF.

The chain combines TRBV6-4 with TRBJ2-6; possible D gene TRBD1, 5 bases. The CDR3 spans 14 residues. The V gene's germline CDR1 is MRHNA and CDR2 SNTAGT. Trimming pared 2 bases from V and 3 bases from J, leaving 5 bases between. CDR3 nucleotide sequence: TGTGCCAGCAGTGACAGGGGTGGGGCCAACGTCCTGACTTTC. It translates to CASSDRGGANVLTF.

This chain links TRBV6-6 with TRBJ2-1; TRBD2 agrees at 14 bases. The length of the CDR3 is 15 residues. Unmatched junction bases numbered 11, after V lost 6 bases and J lost 13 bases. Germline V gives CDR1 MNHNY, CDR2 SVGAGI (reference sequence). CDR3 residues: CASSTRLAGGPSQFF. In DNA, the CDR3 is TGTGCCAGCAGCACCCGACTAGCGGGGGGGCCTTCACAGTTCTTC.